These 28 T cell receptor beta chains originate from one sample sequenced in a study of T cell repertoires in cytomegalovirus infection. TCRdb re-called the reads with MiXCR, one entry per CDR3 protein. Of about 230,000 distinct CDR3 sequences listed, under 25% are singletons. The sequencing input was CD8+ T cells from PBMCs. The receptors shown here come from a human donor in good health (CMV status not recorded). Some clones in this sample may be carry-over from other donors' samples.

The chain combines TRBV5-1 with TRBJ2-7, with TRBD1 matching 9 bases. CDR1 and CDR2 from the germline V gene are SGHRS and YFSETQ. This CDR3 comprises 18 residues. After removal of 4 bases from V and 0 bases from J, the junction contained 14 bases not matched to a gene. The CDR3 spells CASSDPDTGGPGSYEQYF. In DNA, the CDR3 is TGCGCCAGCAGCGATCCGGATACAGGGGGCCCCGGCTCCTACGAGCAGTACTTC.

This clonotype showed up just once. One end of the junction fails to match germline, which may point to a read error. The V call is TRBV2, the J call TRBJ2-1; D is undetermined. Germline V gene data show CDR1 as SNHLY and CDR2 as FYNNEI. This CDR3 region has 13 residues. The CDR3: CASSGVAFNEHFF. The CDR3 DNA reads as TGTGCCAGCAGTGGAGTGGCCTTCAATGAGCATTTCTTC. The full variable domain, its missing parts supplied by reference TRBV2 and TRBJ2-1, is EPEVTQTPSHQVTQMGQEVILRCVPISNHLYFYWYRQILGQKVEFLVSFYNNEISEKSEIFDDQFSVERPDGSNFTLKIRSTKLEDSAMYFCASSGVAFNEHFFGPGTRLTVL.

In regard to this clonotype: Possible read error: a much larger clone is one base away. The rearrangement links TRBV7-8 to TRBJ2-7; TRBD1 agrees at 9 bases. This CDR3 region has 15 residues. The V gene's germline CDR1 is SGHVS and CDR2 FQNEAQ. CDR3 loop: CACSLVGTGIHEQYF. The CDR3, as DNA: TGTGCCTGCAGCTTAGTAGGGACAGGGATCCACGAGCAGTACTTC.

This clonotype was recorded a few times. The chain carries TRBV27 and TRBJ1-2; D unclear. V was trimmed by 0 bases and J by 3 bases, leaving 8 bases between them. The CDR3 contains 14 residues. Germline assignment: CDR1 MNHEY and CDR2 SMNVEV (reference sequence). CDR3 bases: TGTGCCAGCAGTTTATCGGCCGAGTACTATGGCTACACCTTC. Residues: CASSLSAEYYGYTF.

This clonotype was counted ten times or more. The chain carries TRBV7-8 and TRBJ1-5; a weak D match, TRBD1 (6 bases). Trimming took 1 base from V and 9 from J, leaving 16 bases between them. The CDR3 length is 15 residues. CDR1 and CDR2 (germline): SGHVS, FQNEAQ. The CDR3 is CASSLDGTSMWPQHF. The CDR3, as DNA: TGTGCCAGCAGCTTAGATGGGACATCCATGTGGCCCCAGCATTTT.

On this clonotype itself: Because it lacks the conserved phenylalanine or tryptophan at the end, this CDR3 is likely a read error. The chain employs TRBV28 and TRBJ2-5; a possible D gene is TRBD2 (5 bases). V dropped 4 bases and J dropped 5 bases, with 29 bases sitting between them. The germline gives CDR1 MDHEN, CDR2 SYDVKM. The CDR3 has 19 residues. The CDR3 sequence is CASSSLGITHWEISETQYY. CDR3 DNA sequence: TGTGCCAGCAGTTCATTGGGGATTACCCACTGGGAGATAAGCGAGACCCAGTACTAC.

This chain joins TRBV28 and TRBJ1-1; tentative D call: TRBD1 (5 bases). The CDR3 has 14 amino acids. Per germline, CDR1 MDHEN and CDR2 SYDVKM. V lost 6 bases and J lost 3, with 14 bases in between. This chain's CDR3 is CASSPVQEHTEAFF. CDR3 nucleotide sequence: TGTGCCAGCAGCCCGGTACAGGAGCACACTGAAGCTTTCTTT.

This clonotype turned up a few times. The rearrangement joins TRBV12-3 or TRBV12-4 to TRBJ2-6; D is perhaps TRBD1 (6 bases). The V end lost 6 bases, the J end lost 0 bases, and 12 bases lay between the germline ends. CDR3 length: 16 amino acids. As DNA, the CDR3 is TGTGCCAGCAGCCCGGGACACATCTCTGGGGCCAACGTCCTGACTTTC. Translation gives CASSPGHISGANVLTF.

The chain employs TRBV29-1 and TRBJ2-1; D is uncertain. Trimming removed 4 bases from V and 0 bases from J, with 7 bases in between. The CDR3 extends over 13 amino acids. The germline gives CDR1 SQVTM, CDR2 ANQGSEA. CDR3 amino acids: CSVALDSYNEQFF. CDR3 DNA: TGCAGCGTTGCTCTGGACTCCTACAATGAGCAGTTCTTC.

A few counts support this clonotype. The V call is TRBV2, the J call TRBJ2-1, with TRBD2 identical over 10 bases. Germline lookup yields CDR1 SNHLY and CDR2 FYNNEI. The V gene end was trimmed by 6 bases and the J gene end by 4 bases; junction bases not matched to a gene: 6. The CDR3 spans 15 residues. CDR3 DNA: TGTGCCAGCAGAACCGGGACTAGCGCTTACAATGAGCAGTTCTTC. Translated, it gives CASRTGTSAYNEQFF.

This clonotype appeared a few times. The V call is TRBV28, the J call TRBJ2-5; 8 bases map to TRBD1. V was pared by 5 bases and J by 1 base, with 6 bases of the junction left unmatched. The CDR3 runs to 15 residues. Germline CDR1 and CDR2: MDHEN and SYDVKM. The CDR3 DNA sequence: TGTGCCAGCAGTGACGACAGGGGTCTCCAAGAGACCCAGTACTTC. Its translation is CASSDDRGLQETQYF.

The genes are TRBV28 and TRBJ2-3; D unclear. The CDR3 runs to 15 residues. CDR1 MDHEN and CDR2 SYDVKM come from the germline V gene. Between the trimmed V and J ends, which lost 3 bases and 1 base, there was a span of 11 bases. CDR3 in DNA: TGTGCCAGCAGTTTTCTTGGGAACCGCACAGATACGCAGTATTTT. Encoded protein: CASSFLGNRTDTQYF.

V is TRBV12-3 or TRBV12-4 and J is TRBJ1-1, with TRBD1 as a possible D gene (5 bases). This CDR3 is 17 amino acids long. V was cut by 5 bases and J by 3 bases, with 22 bases left in between. In DNA, the CDR3 is TGTGCCAGCAGTCCCCTCGGCGGGGACCGGTGGGACACTGAAGCTTTCTTT. Its translation: CASSPLGGDRWDTEAFF.

At least ten counts were recorded for this clonotype. The chain joins TRBV11-2 to TRBJ2-1, with 9 bases that match TRBD2. This CDR3 has 17 amino acids. V was clipped by 5 bases and J by 5 bases; unmatched bases: 13. Germline lookup yields CDR1 SGHAT and CDR2 FQNNGV. The CDR3 region has the DNA TGTGCCAGCAGCACTTGGACTAGCGCTGGGCTCCACAATGAGCAGTTCTTC. Its translation is CASSTWTSAGLHNEQFF.

This clonotype was detected only a few times. The V gene is TRBV12-3 or TRBV12-4, the J gene TRBJ2-2; D gene ambiguous. V was cut by 3 bases and J by 3 bases, with 11 bases left in between. This CDR3 is built from 15 residues. As DNA, the CDR3 is TGTGCCAGCAGTTTCCAGGTGAAGGACACCGGGGAGCTGTTTTTT. Translation gives CASSFQVKDTGELFF.

This clonotype was seen repeatedly, ten times or more. The V gene is TRBV28, the J gene TRBJ1-1, with D uncertain. In germline, CDR1 is MDHEN, CDR2 SYDVKM. This CDR3 contains 15 residues. Trimming stripped 7 bases from V and 0 bases from J, with 15 bases between. CDR3: CASISRGVLNTEAFF. The CDR3, as DNA: TGTGCCAGCATCTCACGCGGGGTCTTGAACACTGAAGCTTTCTTT.

The V gene is TRBV7-9, the J gene TRBJ1-2, with D unclear. The CDR3 loop spans 14 amino acids. The V gene lost 6 bases and the J gene lost 6 bases, with 17 bases spanning the gap. Germline assignment: CDR1 SEHNR and CDR2 FQNEAQ (reference sequence). CDR3 amino acids: CASRPPAGGHGYTF. DNA of the CDR3: TGTGCCAGCAGACCCCCGGCAGGAGGACATGGCTACACCTTC.

The V gene is TRBV25-1, the J gene TRBJ1-1; D is undetermined. CDR1 and CDR2 from the germline V gene are MGHDK and SYGVNS. The CDR3 extends over 11 amino acids. Trimming shortened V by 6 bases and J by 7 bases, and 9 bases separated the two germline ends. The CDR3 loop reads CASSRGVEAFF. DNA for the CDR3: TGTGCCAGCAGCCGGGGAGTTGAAGCTTTCTTT.

This clonotype was observed a few times. This CDR3 is CSARRESYEQYF. The CDR3, as DNA: TGCAGTGCCCGGAGAGAGTCCTACGAGCAGTACTTC. The V call is TRBV20-1, the J call TRBJ2-7; D is unclear. The CDR3 is 12 residues long. CDR1 DFQATT and CDR2 SNEGSKA come from the germline V gene (reference sequence). Trimming took off 6 bases at V and 1 base at J, with 10 bases between the two ends.

This clonotype has only a few counts. For the CDR3, the DNA is TGCGCCAGCAGCCAAGTCTTGGGTACCCAGTACTTC. Encoded protein: CASSQVLGTQYF. The V and J genes are TRBV4-1 and TRBJ2-5; D is unclear. This CDR3 spans 12 amino acids. Trimming cost V 1 base and J 8 bases, with 8 bases left between them. Germline V gene data show CDR1 as MGHRA and CDR2 as YSYEKL.

This clonotype showed up many times. V usage is TRBV5-4 and J usage is TRBJ1-1, with D unclear. From germline, CDR1 is SGHNT and CDR2 YYREEE (reference sequence). The length of the CDR3 is 14 residues. Trimming left V 5 bases short and J 2 bases short, with 13 bases between. The CDR3 spells CASRVDLGNTEAFF. The CDR3 DNA reads as TGTGCCAGCAGGGTCGATCTGGGCAACACTGAAGCTTTCTTT. Full variable domain (remainder filled in from reference TRBV5-4 and TRBJ1-1): ETGVTQSPTHLIKTRGQQVTLRCSSQSGHNTVSWYQQALGQGPQFIFQYYREEENGRGNFPPRFSGLQFPNYSSELNVNALELDDSALYLCASRVDLGNTEAFFGQGTRLTVV.

This clonotype came up many times. V and J are TRBV4-1 and TRBJ2-7, with no clear D. Germline CDR1 and CDR2: MGHRA and YSYEKL. The CDR3 totals 14 residues. Trimming removed 1 base at V and 0 bases at J, with 7 bases between. DNA for the CDR3: TGCGCCAGCAGCCAAGTTCAAGTCTCCTACGAGCAGTACTTC. Amino acids: CASSQVQVSYEQYF.

In this sample, this clonotype turned up a few times. This chain links TRBV6-2 or TRBV6-3 with TRBJ2-2, with D hard to call. The V gene's germline CDR1 is MNHEY and CDR2 SVGEGT. CDR3 length: 12 residues. V shed 8 bases and J shed 3 bases, with 7 bases lying between them. The CDR3 sequence is CASLPDTGELFF. The CDR3 nucleotides read TGTGCCAGCCTTCCAGACACCGGGGAGCTGTTTTTT.

The rearrangement joins TRBV7-3 to TRBJ2-2; D uncertain. The germline CDR1 and CDR2 sequences are SGHTA and FQGTGA. The V and J ends lost 2 bases and 7 bases respectively, with 20 bases between them. The CDR3 is 17 residues long. The CDR3 loop reads CASSLESVGPSGGELFF. The CDR3 DNA follows: TGTGCCAGCAGCTTAGAGTCGGTCGGACCGTCGGGCGGGGAGCTGTTTTTT.

This clonotype was seen ten or more times. CDR3 region: CASSLVGAGTEAFF. The CDR3 DNA reads as TGTGCCAGCAGCTTAGTAGGGGCTGGAACTGAAGCTTTCTTT. The gene calls are TRBV5-6 and TRBJ1-1, with a tentative D call TRBD1 (5 bases). The V end was cut by 2 bases, the J end by 5 bases, with 13 bases between. Looked up from germline, CDR1 is SGHDT and CDR2 is YYEEEE. The CDR3 totals 14 residues.

This chain links TRBV7-9 with TRBJ2-6; 9 nucleotides align to TRBD1. CDR1 is SEHNR and CDR2 is FQNEAQ in the germline V gene (reference sequence). The CDR3 loop spans 19 amino acids. V trimming: 4 bases; J trimming: 2 bases; junction bases outside the gene matches: 12. In DNA, the CDR3 is TGTGCCAGCAGCTCACCGGGACAGGGCCTCTACCCTGGGGCCAACGTCCTGACTTTC. It codes for CASSSPGQGLYPGANVLTF. Full variable domain (missing parts from reference TRBV7-9 and TRBJ2-6): DTGVSQNPRHKITKRGQNVTFRCDPISEHNRLYWYRQTLGQGPEFLTYFQNEAQLEKSRLLSDRFSAERPKGSFSTLEIQRTEQGDSAMYLCASSSPGQGLYPGANVLTFGAGSRLTVL.

This clonotype was counted a few times. This chain uses TRBV30 with TRBJ2-7; D is perhaps TRBD2 (6 bases). There are 15 residues in the CDR3. Per the germline V gene, CDR1 is GTSNPN and CDR2 is SVGIG (reference sequence). V shed 1 base and J shed 3 bases, with 16 bases lying between them. The chain's CDR3 is CAWSDPPGGNYEQYF. CDR3 DNA sequence: TGTGCCTGGAGTGATCCGCCAGGAGGGAACTACGAGCAGTACTTC.

This clonotype occurred many times. J is TRBJ1-1 and V is TRBV7-6; D is unresolved. CDR3 length equals 14 residues. CDR1 and CDR2 from the germline V gene are SGHVS and FNYEAQ. With 1 base removed from V and 1 base from J, the gap between germline ends came to 7 bases. CDR3: CASSLGGANTEAFF. CDR3 nucleotides: TGTGCCAGCAGCTTAGGTGGCGCGAACACTGAAGCTTTCTTT.